Sequencing of this T cell receptor beta chain was carried out in a study of T cell repertoires in cytomegalovirus infection. Germline V CDR1 and CDR2: MDHEN, SYDVKM. This CDR3 comprises 11 residues. Trimming stripped 4 bases from V and 9 bases from J, with 4 bases between. This clonotype turned up a few times. TCRdb itself ran the reads through MiXCR, one entry per CDR3 protein. The repertoire includes some 680,000 distinct CDR3 sequences, under 40% of them detected once, and around 2.8% sits in the top ten. The chain couples TRBV28 to TRBJ1-6; D call uncertain. Sequenced material: PBMCs. This clonotype originated in a human donor in good health (CMV status not recorded). Some clones in this sample may be carry-over from other donors' samples. The CDR3 DNA sequence: TGTGCCAGCAGTTCTTTTTCACCCCTCCACTTT. It is translated as CASSSFSPLHF.